What follows is one T cell receptor beta chain and its context. Prominent immunodeficiency with autoinflammation defined PRAID. The germline V and J ends were trimmed by 1 base and 0 bases, with 7 bases remaining between them. This CDR3 has 15 residues. CDR1 and CDR2 (germline): SGHTA, FQGNSA. Generated by immunoSEQ multiplex PCR, the TCRdb table keeps only in-frame clones and is missing some. This table has some 33,000 clones, almost 90% appearing once. The data belong to a study of stem cell transplantation in POMP-related autoinflammatory disease. As for the study in general: Defective thymoproteasomes were hypothesized to impair CD8+ T-cell positive selection.

The chain recombines TRBV7-2 with TRBJ1-3, with unresolved D. The sequencing used CD4+ T cells from PBMCs, collected before stem cell transplantation. The source is a human donor with POMP-related autoinflammation and immune dysregulation (PRAID). CDR3 protein: CASSLVAGSGNTIYF. CDR3 nucleotides: TGTGCCAGCAGCTTAGTGGCAGGCTCTGGAAACACCATATATTTT.